This T cell receptor (beta chain) came from a study of OX40 agonist ivuxolimab in advanced cancers. On the study more broadly: Across the patients, intravenous ivuxolimab was delivered every 2 weeks at 0.01 to 10 mg/kg.

Using immunoSEQ multiplex PCR, the repertoire was profiled, and TCRdb retains in-frame clones only, with some absent. The table has some 70,000 clones, approximately 87% seen once. The study, taken as a whole, reports: On average, a greater number of expanded clones characterised CD8+ T cells relative to CD4+. CD4+ and CD8+ blood T cells expanded clonally by week 6 at 0.1 to 3.0 mg/kg.

V dropped 8 bases and J dropped 0 bases, with 13 bases sitting between them. The CDR3 is 14 residues long. Germline lookup yields CDR1 MNHEY and CDR2 SMNVEV (reference sequence). In the case of this clone: Its specificity is unknown.

Prior autoimmune disease or systemic immunosuppression barred patients. This material consisted of CD4+ or CD8+ T cells sorted from blood, taken in a trial of the OX40 agonist ivuxolimab. The gene calls are TRBV27 and TRBJ1-1; D unclear. This clonotype was obtained from an adult with an advanced solid tumor such as melanoma, head and neck, liver or kidney cancer. Written as DNA, the CDR3 is TGTGCCAGCCGTCAAGGGTTGTTGAACACTGAAGCTTTCTTT. This codes for CASRQGLLNTEAFF.